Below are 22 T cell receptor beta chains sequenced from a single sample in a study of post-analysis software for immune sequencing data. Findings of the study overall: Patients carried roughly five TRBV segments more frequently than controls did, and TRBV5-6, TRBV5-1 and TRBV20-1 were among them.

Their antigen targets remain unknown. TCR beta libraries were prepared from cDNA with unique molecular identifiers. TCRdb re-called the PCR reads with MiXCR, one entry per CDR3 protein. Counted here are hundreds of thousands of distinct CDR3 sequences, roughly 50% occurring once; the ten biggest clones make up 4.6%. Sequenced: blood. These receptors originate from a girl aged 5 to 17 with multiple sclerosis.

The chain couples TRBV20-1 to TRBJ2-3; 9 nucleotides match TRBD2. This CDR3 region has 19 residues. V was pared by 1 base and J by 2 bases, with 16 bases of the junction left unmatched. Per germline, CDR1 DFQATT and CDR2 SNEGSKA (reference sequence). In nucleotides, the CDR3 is TGCAGTGCTAGAGTGTGGACTAGCGCTACTCAAGGGATCACAGATACGCAGTATTTT. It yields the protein CSARVWTSATQGITDTQYF.

The CDR3 coding sequence is TGTGCCAGCAGTCTTAACTTAGGGACAGTACACACCGGGGAGCTGTTTTTT. Protein: CASSLNLGTVHTGELFF. This chain links TRBV6-4 with TRBJ2-2, with 7 nucleotides matching TRBD1. The CDR3 is 17 amino acids. V lost 5 bases, J lost 3 bases, and 12 bases stayed unmatched. Germline lookup yields CDR1 MRHNA and CDR2 SNTAGT.

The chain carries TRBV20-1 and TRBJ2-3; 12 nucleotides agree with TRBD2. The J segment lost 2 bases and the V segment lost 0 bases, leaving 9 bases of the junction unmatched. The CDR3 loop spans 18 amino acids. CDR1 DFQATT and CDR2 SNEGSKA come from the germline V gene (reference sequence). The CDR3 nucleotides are TGCAGTGCTAGAGATCCCCTAGCGGGAGGGCGTAACACAGATACGCAGTATTTT. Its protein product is CSARDPLAGGRNTDTQYF.

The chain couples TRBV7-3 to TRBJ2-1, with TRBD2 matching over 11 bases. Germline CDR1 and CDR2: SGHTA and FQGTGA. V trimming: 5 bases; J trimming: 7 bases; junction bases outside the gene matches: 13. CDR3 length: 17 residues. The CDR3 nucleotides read TGTGCCAGCAGCCACGACTTAGCGGGAGGGAGGAGGAATGAGCAGTTCTTC. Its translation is CASSHDLAGGRRNEQFF.

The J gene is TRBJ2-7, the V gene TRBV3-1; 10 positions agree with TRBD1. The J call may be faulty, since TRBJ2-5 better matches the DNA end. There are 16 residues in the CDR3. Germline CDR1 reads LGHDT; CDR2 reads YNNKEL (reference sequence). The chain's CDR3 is CASSQERGQGMETQYF. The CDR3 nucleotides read TGTGCCAGCAGCCAAGAACGGGGACAGGGGATGGAGACCCAGTACTTC.

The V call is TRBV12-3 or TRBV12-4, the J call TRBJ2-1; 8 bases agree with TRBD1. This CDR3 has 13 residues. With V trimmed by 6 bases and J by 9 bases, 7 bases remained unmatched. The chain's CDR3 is CASSAQGALEQFF. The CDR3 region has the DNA TGTGCCAGCAGCGCCCAGGGGGCGCTTGAGCAGTTCTTC.

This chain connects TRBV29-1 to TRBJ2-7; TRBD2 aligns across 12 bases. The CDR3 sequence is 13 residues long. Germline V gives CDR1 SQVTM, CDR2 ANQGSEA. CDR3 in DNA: TGCAGTGGACTAGCGGGATCCTCCTACGAGCAGTACTTC. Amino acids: CSGLAGSSYEQYF.

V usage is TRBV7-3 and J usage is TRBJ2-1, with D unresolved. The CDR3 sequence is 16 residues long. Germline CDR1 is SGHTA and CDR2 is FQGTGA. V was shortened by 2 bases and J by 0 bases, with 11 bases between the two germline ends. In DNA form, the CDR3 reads TGTGCCAGCAGCTTAGGGGTCCCGAGCTCCTACAATGAGCAGTTCTTC. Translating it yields CASSLGVPSSYNEQFF.

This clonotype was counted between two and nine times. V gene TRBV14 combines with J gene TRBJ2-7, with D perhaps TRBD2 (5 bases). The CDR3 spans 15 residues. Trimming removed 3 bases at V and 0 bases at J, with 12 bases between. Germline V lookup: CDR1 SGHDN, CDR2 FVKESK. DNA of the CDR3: TGTGCCAGCAGCCAGGATTTGGGGAGCTCCTACGAGCAGTACTTC. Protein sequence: CASSQDLGSSYEQYF.

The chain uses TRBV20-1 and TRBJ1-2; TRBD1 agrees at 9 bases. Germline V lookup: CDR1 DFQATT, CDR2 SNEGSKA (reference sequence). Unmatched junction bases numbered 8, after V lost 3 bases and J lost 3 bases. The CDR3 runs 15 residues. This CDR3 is CSASPGQGIHYGYTF. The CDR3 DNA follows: TGCAGTGCTAGCCCCGGACAGGGGATCCACTATGGCTACACCTTC.

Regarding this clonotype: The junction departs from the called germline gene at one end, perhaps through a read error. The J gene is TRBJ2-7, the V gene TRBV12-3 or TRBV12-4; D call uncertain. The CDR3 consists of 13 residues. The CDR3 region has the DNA TGTGCCAGCAGCTCACATTTCTCCTACGAGCAGGACTTC. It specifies CASSSHFSYEQDF.

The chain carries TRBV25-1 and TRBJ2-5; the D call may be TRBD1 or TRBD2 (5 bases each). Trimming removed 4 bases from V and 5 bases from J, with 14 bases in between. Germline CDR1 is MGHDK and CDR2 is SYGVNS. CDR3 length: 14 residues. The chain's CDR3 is CASSAWGSEETQYF. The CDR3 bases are TGTGCCAGCAGTGCTTGGGGGAGTGAGGAGACCCAGTACTTC. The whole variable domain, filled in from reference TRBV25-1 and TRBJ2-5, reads EADIYQTPRYLVIGTGKKITLECSQTMGHDKMYWYQQDPGMELHLIHYSYGVNSTEKGDLSSESTVSRIRTEHFPLTLESARPSHTSQYLCASSAWGSEETQYFGPGTRLLVL.

CDR3 sequence reads: CASSFRDYYNEFLFF. The CDR3 DNA is TGTGCCAGCAGCTTCCGGGACTACTACAATGAGTTCCTGTTCTTC. This chain connects TRBV5-6 to TRBJ2-1; TRBD2 matches at 7 bases. The germline gives CDR1 SGHDT, CDR2 YYEEEE. V lost 2 bases, J lost 15 bases, and 17 bases stayed unmatched. The CDR3 is made up of 15 amino acids. Full variable domain (outside the CDR3, taken from reference TRBV5-6 and TRBJ2-1): DAGVTQSPTHLIKTRGQQVTLRCSPKSGHDTVSWYQQALGQGPQFIFQYYEEEERQRGNFPDRFSGHQFPNYSSELNVNALLLGDSALYLCASSFRDYYNEFLFFGPGTRLTVL.

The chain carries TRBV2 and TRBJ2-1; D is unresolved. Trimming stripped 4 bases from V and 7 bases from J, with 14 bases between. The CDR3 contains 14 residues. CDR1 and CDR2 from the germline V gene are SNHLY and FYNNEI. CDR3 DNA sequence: TGTGCCAGCAGTGGACTCGCCGGTAAAAATGAGCAGTTCTTC. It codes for CASSGLAGKNEQFF.

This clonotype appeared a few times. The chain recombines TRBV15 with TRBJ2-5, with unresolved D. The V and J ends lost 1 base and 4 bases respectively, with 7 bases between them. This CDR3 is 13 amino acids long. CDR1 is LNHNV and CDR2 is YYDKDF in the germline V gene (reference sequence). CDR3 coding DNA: TGTGCCACCAGCAGAGGAAACGGAGAGACCCAGTACTTC. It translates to CATSRGNGETQYF.

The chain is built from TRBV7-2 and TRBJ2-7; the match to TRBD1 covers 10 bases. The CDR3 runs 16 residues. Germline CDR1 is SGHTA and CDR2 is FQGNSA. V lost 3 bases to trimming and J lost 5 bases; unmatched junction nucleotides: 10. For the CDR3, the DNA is TGTGCCAGCAGCTTGCCTGGGACAGGGGCTATCCACGAGCAGTACTTC. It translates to CASSLPGTGAIHEQYF.

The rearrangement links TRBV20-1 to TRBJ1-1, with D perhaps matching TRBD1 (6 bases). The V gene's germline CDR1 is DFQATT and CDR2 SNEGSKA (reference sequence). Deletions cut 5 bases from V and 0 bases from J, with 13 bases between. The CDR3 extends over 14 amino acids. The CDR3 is CSAPRTVMNTEAFF. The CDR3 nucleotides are TGCAGTGCTCCCCGGACAGTCATGAACACTGAAGCTTTCTTT.

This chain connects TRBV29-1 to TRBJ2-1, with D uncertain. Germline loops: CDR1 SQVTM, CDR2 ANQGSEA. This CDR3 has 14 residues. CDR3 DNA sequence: TGCAACGTCCAAAAACTATCCGGCTACAATGAGCAGTTCTTC. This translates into CNVQKLSGYNEQFF.

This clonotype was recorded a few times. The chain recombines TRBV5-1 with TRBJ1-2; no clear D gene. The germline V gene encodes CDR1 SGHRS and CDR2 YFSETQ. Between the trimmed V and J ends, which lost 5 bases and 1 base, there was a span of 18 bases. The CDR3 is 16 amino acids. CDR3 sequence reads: CASSRQRWEDNYGYTF. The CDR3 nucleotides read TGCGCCAGCAGTAGGCAGCGATGGGAGGATAACTATGGCTACACCTTC. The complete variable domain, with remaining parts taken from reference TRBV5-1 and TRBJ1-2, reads KAGVTQTPRYLIKTRGQQVTLSCSPISGHRSVSWYQQTPGQGLQFLFEYFSETQRNKGNFPGRFSGRQFSNSRSEMNVSTLELGDSALYLCASSRQRWEDNYGYTFGSGTRLTVV.

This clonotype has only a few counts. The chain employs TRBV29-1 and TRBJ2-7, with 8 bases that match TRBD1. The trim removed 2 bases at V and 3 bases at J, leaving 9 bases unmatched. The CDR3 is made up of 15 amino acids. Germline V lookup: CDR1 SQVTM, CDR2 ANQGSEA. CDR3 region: CSVETDRGNDYEQYF. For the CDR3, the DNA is TGCAGCGTTGAAACTGACAGGGGCAACGACTACGAGCAGTACTTC.

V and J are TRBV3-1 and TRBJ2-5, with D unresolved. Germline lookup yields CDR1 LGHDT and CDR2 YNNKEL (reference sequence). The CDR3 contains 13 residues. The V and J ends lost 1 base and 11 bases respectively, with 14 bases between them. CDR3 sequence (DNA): TGTGCCAGCAGCCAAGCAACCCTCTCTGAGCAGTACTTC. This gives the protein CASSQATLSEQYF.

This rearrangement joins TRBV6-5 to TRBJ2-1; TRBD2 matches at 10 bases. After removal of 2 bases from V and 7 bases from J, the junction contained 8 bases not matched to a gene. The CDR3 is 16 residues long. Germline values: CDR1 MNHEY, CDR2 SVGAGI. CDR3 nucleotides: TGTGCCAGCAGTTACGGGCAGCGGGGGGGCAATAATGAGCAGTTCTTC. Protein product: CASSYGQRGGNNEQFF.